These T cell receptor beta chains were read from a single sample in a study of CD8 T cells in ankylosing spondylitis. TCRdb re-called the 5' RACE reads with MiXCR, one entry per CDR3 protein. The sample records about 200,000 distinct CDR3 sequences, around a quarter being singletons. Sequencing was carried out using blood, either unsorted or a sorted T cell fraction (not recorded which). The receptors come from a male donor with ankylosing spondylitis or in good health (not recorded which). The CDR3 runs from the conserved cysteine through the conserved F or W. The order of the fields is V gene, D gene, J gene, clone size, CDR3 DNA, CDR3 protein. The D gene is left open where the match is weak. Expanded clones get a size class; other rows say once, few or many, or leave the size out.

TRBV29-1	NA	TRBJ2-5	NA	TGCAGCTGCGGCCGGGTTGAGACCCAGTACTTC	CSCGRVETQYF
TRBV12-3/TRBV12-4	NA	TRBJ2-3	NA	TGTGCCAGCAGTTTAGGGGCGGCAAAATCAACTCCTGTTCGGGGTCGGGAGTATACGCAGTATTTT	CASSLGAAKSTPVRGREYTQYF
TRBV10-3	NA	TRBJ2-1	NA	TGTGCCATCAGTCGCGGAGTCGAGAATGAGCAGTTCTTC	CAISRGVENEQFF
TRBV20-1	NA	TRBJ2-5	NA	TGCAGTGCTATGGGTCAGACCCTTCAAGAGACCCAGTACTTC	CSAMGQTLQETQYF
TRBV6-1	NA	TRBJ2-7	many	TGTGCCAGCAGTGCCGGACTAACCGGCTCCTACGAGCAGTACTTC	CASSAGLTGSYEQYF
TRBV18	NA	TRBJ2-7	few	TGTGCCAGCTCACCAGTAGAGGGCTACGAGCAGTACTTC	CASSPVEGYEQYF
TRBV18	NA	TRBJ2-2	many	TGTGCCAGCTCACCACCACAGGGGAACACCGGGGAGCTGTTTTTT	CASSPPQGNTGELFF
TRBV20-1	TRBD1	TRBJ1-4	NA	TGCAGTGCTCCCGTGGGACAGGCTCGGGAAAAACTGTTTTTT	CSAPVGQAREKLFF
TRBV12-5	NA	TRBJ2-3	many	TGTGCTAGTGGTTTGGCGGCCCAGAATACGCAGTATTTT	CASGLAAQNTQYF
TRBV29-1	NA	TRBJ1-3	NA	TGCAGCGTGAGGATACCCTCTGGAAACACCATATATTTT	CSVRIPSGNTIYF